Following are 20 T cell receptor beta chains from one sample sequenced in a study of CD8+ T cells in alopecia areata. Isolated RNA was reverse transcribed into cDNA used as the sequencing template. Assay: immunoSEQ multiplex PCR; the TCRdb copy retains only in-frame clones and omits some. The sample consists of about 200,000 clones, just over 55% of them appearing once. Sequencing was carried out using CD8+ T cells sorted from blood. These receptor sequences come from a human donor in good health.

This clone was observed a few times. J is TRBJ2-2 and V is TRBV5-4, with D possibly matching TRBD2 (6 bases). Germline lookup yields CDR1 SGHNT and CDR2 YYREEE (reference sequence). The CDR3 is made up of 18 amino acids. V was cut by 3 bases and J by 5 bases, with 23 bases left in between. The CDR3 nucleotides are TGTGCCAGCAGCTGGGGAGGTAGGGGCCCGGGAGTGACCGGGGAGCTGTTTTTT. Translating gives CASSWGGRGPGVTGELFF.

This chain uses TRBV11-2 with TRBJ2-1; D gene unclear. This CDR3 is 17 amino acids long. Between the trimmed V and J ends, which lost 1 base and 0 bases, there was a span of 13 bases. Germline V gene lookup returns CDR1 SGHAT and CDR2 FQNNGV. CDR3 nucleotide sequence: TGTGCCAGCAGCTTAGTTTACGGGTCTTCCTCCTACAATGAGCAGTTCTTC. Its protein is CASSLVYGSSSYNEQFF.

V usage is TRBV29-1 and J usage is TRBJ2-7; D might be TRBD2 (6 bases). Trimming removed 1 base from V and 2 bases from J, with 18 bases in between. Germline V gene sequence: CDR1 SQVTM, CDR2 ANQGSEA. CDR3 length: 16 amino acids. The CDR3 protein is CSVEVVGRGGTYEQYF. DNA of the CDR3: TGCAGCGTTGAAGTCGTCGGTAGGGGCGGGACCTACGAGCAGTACTTC.

This chain joins TRBV7-8 and TRBJ2-2, with 9 bases fitting TRBD1. Germline trimming cut 3 bases from V and 1 base from J; bases unmatched to any gene: 3. The CDR3 extends over 16 amino acids. Germline values: CDR1 SGHVS, CDR2 FQNEAQ. The CDR3 sequence: CASSFMTGGNTGELFF. The CDR3 coding sequence is TGTGCCAGCAGCTTCATGACAGGGGGGAACACCGGGGAGCTGTTTTTT.

The CDR3 nucleotides read TGCGCCAGCAGCCAGGTACTAGCGGGGAGCTCCTACGAGCAGTACTTC. Encoded protein: CASSQVLAGSSYEQYF. The chain joins TRBV4-1 to TRBJ2-7, with 10 bases lining up with TRBD2. Germline values: CDR1 MGHRA, CDR2 YSYEKL. After removal of 3 bases from V and 0 bases from J, the junction contained 5 bases not matched to a gene. This CDR3 region has 16 residues.

This chain links TRBV5-4 with TRBJ1-1; no reliable D call. This CDR3 comprises 12 residues. V shed 4 bases and J shed 1 base, with 5 bases lying between them. The germline gives CDR1 SGHNT, CDR2 YYREEE (reference sequence). The CDR3 nucleotides read TGTGCCAGCAGCCTGAGGAACACTGAAGCTTTCTTT. As protein: CASSLRNTEAFF.

This chain connects TRBV4-1 to TRBJ2-5; D perhaps matches TRBD1 (6 bases). Trimming took 6 bases from V and 5 from J, leaving 13 bases between them. This CDR3 comprises 13 residues. Germline values: CDR1 MGHRA, CDR2 YSYEKL. The CDR3: CASSSQGLETQYF. CDR3 sequence (DNA): TGCGCCAGCAGTTCACAGGGCCTGGAGACCCAGTACTTC.

The chain combines TRBV27 with TRBJ1-4, with TRBD1 matching over 9 bases. Per germline, CDR1 MNHEY and CDR2 SMNVEV (reference sequence). The CDR3 is 16 residues long. With V trimmed by 0 bases and J by 7 bases, 6 bases remained unmatched. The DNA for the CDR3 is TGTGCCAGCAGTTTATCTACAGGGGGCCTTGGTGAAAAACTGTTTTTT. This sequence encodes CASSLSTGGLGEKLFF.

The chain employs TRBV2 and TRBJ2-3; the D gene could be TRBD1 or TRBD2 (5 bases each). The CDR3 runs 16 residues. V was pared by 3 bases and J by 2 bases, with 15 bases between. Germline V gives CDR1 SNHLY, CDR2 FYNNEI. The CDR3 region has the DNA TGTGCCAGCAGTGACGAACCGGGACGGCTCACAGATACGCAGTATTTT. Its translation is CASSDEPGRLTDTQYF.

CDR3 coding DNA: TGCGCCAGCAGGAGTGACGAGCAGTACTTC. Its protein is CASRSDEQYF. The chain couples TRBV5-1 to TRBJ2-7; D gene unclear. The V gene's germline CDR1 is SGHRS and CDR2 YFSETQ. V lost 5 bases, J lost 5 bases, and 5 bases lay in between. This CDR3 has 10 residues. Full variable domain (remainder filled in from reference TRBV5-1 and TRBJ2-7): KAGVTQTPRYLIKTRGQQVTLSCSPISGHRSVSWYQQTPGQGLQFLFEYFSETQRNKGNFPGRFSGRQFSNSRSEMNVSTLELGDSALYLCASRSDEQYFGPGTRLTVT.

V usage is TRBV2 and J usage is TRBJ2-1; D is unresolved. The germline CDR1 and CDR2 sequences are SNHLY and FYNNEI. The V end was cut by 6 bases, the J end by 0 bases, with 15 bases between. CDR3 length: 16 residues. The CDR3 reads CASRETAGSSYNEQFF. The DNA for the CDR3 is TGTGCCAGCAGGGAAACGGCAGGAAGCTCCTACAATGAGCAGTTCTTC.

The genes are TRBV4-2 and TRBJ2-7; the match to TRBD2 covers 10 bases. This CDR3 spans 16 amino acids. The germline gives CDR1 LGHNA, CDR2 YNFKEQ. The V and J ends lost 0 bases and 1 base, in that order; junction bases with no gene match: 3. The chain's CDR3 is CASSQDETSGSYEQYF. CDR3 coding DNA: TGTGCCAGCAGCCAAGATGAGACTAGCGGGTCCTACGAGCAGTACTTC.

This clone was recorded a few times. The chain links TRBV19 to TRBJ1-6, with D possibly matching TRBD1 (5 bases). The CDR3 totals 14 residues. Between the trimmed V and J ends, which lost 5 bases and 9 bases, there was a span of 14 bases. CDR1 and CDR2 (germline): LNHDA, SQIVND (reference sequence). This CDR3 reads CASSQAGLASPLHF. The CDR3 DNA is TGTGCCAGTAGTCAGGCGGGGCTGGCTTCACCCCTCCACTTT.

The V gene is TRBV10-2, the J gene TRBJ2-3; TRBD1 matches at 10 bases. In germline, CDR1 is WSHSY, CDR2 SAAADI. Trimming at V came to 6 bases and at J to 4 bases, leaving 16 bases not matched to a gene. This CDR3 spans 18 amino acids. For the CDR3, the DNA is TGCGCCAGCAGCCCCGGACAGGGGGTACAGATCGACGCAGATACGCAGTATTTT. It yields the protein CASSPGQGVQIDADTQYF.

This clone appeared a single time. This chain connects TRBV9 to TRBJ2-5; perhaps TRBD2 as D (7 bases). The V and J ends lost 4 bases and 6 bases respectively, with 19 bases between them. Germline V gene data show CDR1 as SGDLS and CDR2 as YYNGEE. The CDR3 has 15 residues. In DNA form, the CDR3 reads TGTGCCAGCAGCAACCCAGGGGAGGGATTGAAGACCCAGTACTTC. Its translation: CASSNPGEGLKTQYF.

The chain couples TRBV27 to TRBJ2-1, with D possibly being TRBD1 or TRBD2 (6 bases each). Trimming left V 3 bases short and J 9 bases short, with 9 bases between. Germline-derived CDR1 and CDR2 are MNHEY and SMNVEV (reference sequence). The CDR3 loop spans 12 amino acids. CDR3 loop: CASSFGGREQFF. The CDR3 bases are TGTGCCAGCAGTTTTGGGGGGCGTGAGCAGTTCTTC.

The V and J genes are TRBV7-6 and TRBJ1-1, with D hard to call. The CDR3 sequence is 14 residues long. Trimming pared 1 base from V and 1 base from J, leaving 7 bases between. Per germline, CDR1 SGHVS and CDR2 FNYEAQ. The DNA of the CDR3 is TGTGCCAGCAGCTTAGGCCAGGCGAACACTGAAGCTTTCTTT. The encoded protein is CASSLGQANTEAFF.

This clone was found a few times. The rearrangement joins TRBV10-3 to TRBJ2-1; 10 nucleotides agree with TRBD2. The length of the CDR3 is 14 residues. Germline CDR1 reads ENHRY; CDR2 reads SYGVKD. Unmatched junction bases numbered 2, after V lost 2 bases and J lost 7 bases. CDR3 protein: CAISEGLAVNEQFF. The CDR3 coding sequence is TGTGCCATCAGTGAGGGACTAGCGGTAAATGAGCAGTTCTTC.

This sequence joins TRBV4-1 and TRBJ1-6; 10 nucleotides line up with TRBD1. The V segment lost 8 bases and the J segment 7 bases; nucleotides outside the gene matches: 5. This CDR3 comprises 14 residues. The germline CDR1 and CDR2 sequences are MGHRA and YSYEKL. CDR3 residues: CASSWGQGNSPLHF. Here the CDR3 DNA reads TGCGCCAGCTCGTGGGGACAGGGGAATTCACCCCTCCACTTT.

This clone was detected a few times. The chain uses TRBV27 and TRBJ1-1; 7 nucleotides agree with TRBD1. The V gene end was trimmed by 7 bases and the J gene end by 3 bases; junction bases not matched to a gene: 5. The CDR3 consists of 13 residues. The V gene's germline CDR1 is MNHEY and CDR2 SMNVEV (reference sequence). CDR3 in DNA: TGTGCCAGCACCGACAGGGCGGACACTGAAGCTTTCTTT. Protein: CASTDRADTEAFF.